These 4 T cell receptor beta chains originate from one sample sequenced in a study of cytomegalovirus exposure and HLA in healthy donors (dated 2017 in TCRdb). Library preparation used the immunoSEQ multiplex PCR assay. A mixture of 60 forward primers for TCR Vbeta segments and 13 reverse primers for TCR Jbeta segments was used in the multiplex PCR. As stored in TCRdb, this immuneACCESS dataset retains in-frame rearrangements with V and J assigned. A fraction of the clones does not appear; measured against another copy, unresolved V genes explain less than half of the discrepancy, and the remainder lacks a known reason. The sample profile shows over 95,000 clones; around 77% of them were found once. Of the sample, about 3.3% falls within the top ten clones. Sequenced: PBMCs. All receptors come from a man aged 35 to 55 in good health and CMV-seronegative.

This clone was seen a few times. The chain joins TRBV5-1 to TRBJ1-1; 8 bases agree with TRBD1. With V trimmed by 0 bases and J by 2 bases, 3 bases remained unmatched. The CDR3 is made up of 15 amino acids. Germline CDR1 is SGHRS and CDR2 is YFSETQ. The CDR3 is CASSLVQGANTEAFF. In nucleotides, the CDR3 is TGCGCCAGCAGCTTGGTCCAGGGGGCTAACACTGAAGCTTTCTTT.

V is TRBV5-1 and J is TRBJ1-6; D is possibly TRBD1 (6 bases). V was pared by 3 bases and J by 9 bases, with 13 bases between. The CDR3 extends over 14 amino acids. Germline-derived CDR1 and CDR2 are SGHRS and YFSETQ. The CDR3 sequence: CASSSGVPASPLHF. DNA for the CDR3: TGCGCCAGCAGCTCAGGGGTGCCGGCTTCACCCCTCCACTTT.

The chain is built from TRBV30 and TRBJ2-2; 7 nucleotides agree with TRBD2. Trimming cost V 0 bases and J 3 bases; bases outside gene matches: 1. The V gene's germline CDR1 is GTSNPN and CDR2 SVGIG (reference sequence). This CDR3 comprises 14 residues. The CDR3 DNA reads TGTGCCTGGAGTGTACGGGGGGACACCGGGGAGCTGTTTTTT. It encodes CAWSVRGDTGELFF.

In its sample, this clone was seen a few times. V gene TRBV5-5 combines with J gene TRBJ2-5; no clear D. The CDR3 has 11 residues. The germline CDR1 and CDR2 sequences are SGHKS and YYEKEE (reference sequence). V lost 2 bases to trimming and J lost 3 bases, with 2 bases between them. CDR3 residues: CASSFKETQYF. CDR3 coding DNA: TGTGCCAGCAGCTTCAAAGAGACCCAGTACTTC.